These 25 T cell receptor beta chains originate from one sample sequenced in a study of technical replicates of blood from four donors. Using immunoSEQ multiplex PCR, the repertoire was profiled, and TCRdb retains in-frame clones only, with some absent. This repertoire shows 60,000 to 90,000 clones, around 97% found once; its top ten account for approximately 0.2%. Material for sequencing was T cells isolated from PBMCs. The receptors here all came from a human donor in good health.

The chain uses TRBV28 and TRBJ1-2, with D possibly TRBD1 on 6 matching bases. V was shortened by 6 bases and J by 3 bases, with 14 bases between the two germline ends. The CDR3 covers 14 residues. From germline, CDR1 is MDHEN and CDR2 SYDVKM. The CDR3 DNA is TGTGCCAGCAGATTTACCGGGACATACTATGGCTACACCTTC. Its translation: CASRFTGTYYGYTF.

The chain has TRBV23-1 and TRBJ1-3; the D is unclear. TRBV23-1 is an open reading frame, and its role is uncertain. V lost 4 bases and J lost 8, with 24 bases in between. The CDR3 covers 17 residues. The CDR3, as DNA: TGCGCCAGCAGTCTCCACGCTTCCGGGGTTCAGTTGGACACCATATATTTT. It encodes CASSLHASGVQLDTIYF.

The rearrangement links TRBV29-1 to TRBJ2-3; D uncertain. Germline CDR1 reads SQVTM; CDR2 reads ANQGSEA. This CDR3 has 12 amino acids. V was clipped by 3 bases and J by 4 bases, with 8 bases between them. The DNA for the CDR3 is TGCAGCGTTGAGGGCCCACCAGATACGCAGTATTTT. It yields the protein CSVEGPPDTQYF.

The chain employs TRBV28 and TRBJ2-7; D not resolved. The CDR3 is 15 amino acids. V gave up 2 bases and J gave up 3 bases, with 14 bases separating them. Germline lookup yields CDR1 MDHEN and CDR2 SYDVKM. Written as DNA, the CDR3 is TGTGCCAGCAGTTTAGGCTTGGTAGCCAACTACGAGCAGTACTTC. This codes for CASSLGLVANYEQYF.

The J gene is TRBJ1-2, the V gene TRBV28, with 11 bases lining up with TRBD1. CDR1 is MDHEN, CDR2 SYDVKM, per germline. The CDR3 covers 12 residues. The trim removed 8 bases at V and 8 bases at J, leaving 4 bases unmatched. CDR3 nucleotides: TGTGCCAGCGGACAGGGGGCGAGAGGCTACACCTTC. Protein: CASGQGARGYTF.

The chain uses TRBV7-9 and TRBJ2-1, with 10 bases identical to TRBD2. The CDR3 has 15 residues. The germline gives CDR1 SEHNR, CDR2 FQNEAQ (reference sequence). J was trimmed by 6 bases and V by 5 bases; bases with no gene match: 7. DNA of the CDR3: TGTGCCAGCAGCCGAGCACTAGCGGGAACCAATGAGCAGTTCTTC. Encoded protein: CASSRALAGTNEQFF.

This rearrangement joins TRBV5-4 to TRBJ1-1; unclear D gene. In germline, CDR1 is SGHNT, CDR2 YYREEE (reference sequence). The V and J ends lost 2 bases and 4 bases respectively, with 6 bases between them. The CDR3 has 12 amino acids. CDR3 protein: CASSFAATEAFF. The CDR3 DNA reads TGTGCCAGCAGCTTTGCGGCCACTGAAGCTTTCTTT.

Concerning this clone itself: At one of its ends the junction is not consistent with the germline gene, which may arise from a read error. This chain joins TRBV6-1 and TRBJ1-5; no reliable D call. CDR3 length: 15 residues. CDR1 is MNHNS and CDR2 is SASEGT in the germline V gene. The CDR3 region is CASSEGRASNQPQHF. The CDR3 DNA is TGTGCCAGTAGTGAAGGGCGGGCTAGCAATCAGCCCCAGCATTTT.

The CDR3 loop is CASSYGKSSYNEQFF. In DNA, the CDR3 is TGCGCCAGCAGCTACGGGAAGAGCTCCTACAATGAGCAGTTCTTC. This chain connects TRBV5-1 to TRBJ2-1; the D gene is possibly TRBD2 (5 bases). This CDR3 has 15 amino acids. The V gene's germline CDR1 is SGHRS and CDR2 YFSETQ. Trimming took off 3 bases at V and 0 bases at J, with 10 bases between the two ends.

This sequence joins TRBV11-2 and TRBJ2-5; D uncertain. Trimming removed 5 bases at V and 5 bases at J, with 12 bases between. CDR1 and CDR2 from the germline V gene are SGHAT and FQNNGV. The CDR3 runs to 13 residues. The CDR3 nucleotides read TGTGCCAGCAGCCCCTACGTATTGGAGACCCAGTACTTC. Amino acids: CASSPYVLETQYF.

This chain uses TRBV29-1 with TRBJ2-5, with 8 bases matching TRBD2. The ends lost 4 bases at V and 5 bases at J; junction bases unmatched: 6. The CDR3 sequence is 13 residues long. The V gene's germline CDR1 is SQVTM and CDR2 ANQGSEA. The CDR3 DNA is TGCAGCGTTGCTGGCGGGACTAGGGAGACCCAGTACTTC. The encoded protein is CSVAGGTRETQYF.

This clone has only one observation. V usage is TRBV6-1 and J usage is TRBJ1-2, with unresolved D. Germline lookup yields CDR1 MNHNS and CDR2 SASEGT. The CDR3 contains 12 residues. The germline V and J ends were trimmed by 1 base and 2 bases, with 2 bases remaining between them. In DNA form, the CDR3 reads TGTGCCAGCAGTGAAGTAAACTATGGCTACACCTTC. Amino acid sequence: CASSEVNYGYTF.

The J gene is TRBJ2-1, the V gene TRBV21-1; the D call of TRBD1 is as the table states it, not checked on the DNA. TRBV21-1 is listed as a pseudogene. The CDR3 length is 15 residues. The CDR3 region has the DNA TGTGCCAGCAGCGCCCGGGACAGGCCTGGAGATGAGCAGTTCTTC. Its protein is CASSARDRPGDEQFF.

The CDR3 reads CASSLGPSQPQHF. Written as DNA, the CDR3 is TGTGCCAGCAGCTTGGGCCCGAGCCAGCCCCAGCATTTT. The genes are TRBV5-6 and TRBJ1-5; D not certain. CDR3 length: 13 amino acids. V gave up 0 bases and J gave up 7 bases, with 8 bases separating them. Germline V CDR1 and CDR2: SGHDT, YYEEEE.

The CDR3 region has the DNA TGTGCCAGCTCACCTTCCAGCGCGGGGGTACAGCCCCAGCATTTT. Its protein product is CASSPSSAGVQPQHF. The V call is TRBV18, the J call TRBJ1-5; the D gene is possibly TRBD1 (5 bases). Germline-derived CDR1 and CDR2 are KGHSH and LQKENI. The CDR3 totals 15 residues. Trimming took off 3 bases at V and 7 bases at J, with 16 bases between the two ends.

CDR3 sequence: CTSSPKRGCWGYTF. The CDR3 nucleotides read TGCACCAGCAGCCCAAAACGGGGTTGCTGGGGCTACACCTTC. The rearrangement links TRBV1 to TRBJ1-2. TRBV1 is termed a pseudogene. The CDR3 spans 14 residues.

The chain recombines TRBV29-1 with TRBJ2-1; TRBD1 agrees at 8 bases. This CDR3 contains 15 residues. The ends lost 4 bases at V and 4 bases at J; junction bases unmatched: 9. The germline CDR1 and CDR2 sequences are SQVTM and ANQGSEA. The CDR3 is CSVVGAGGDYNEQFF. As DNA, the CDR3 is TGCAGCGTTGTCGGGGCAGGGGGCGATTACAATGAGCAGTTCTTC.

The genes are TRBV5-1 and TRBJ2-3, with D possibly matching TRBD2 (6 bases). This CDR3 is built from 15 residues. The V and J ends lost 4 bases and 2 bases respectively, with 14 bases between them. Germline CDR1 and CDR2: SGHRS and YFSETQ. CDR3 loop: CASSPSGRFTDTQYF. CDR3 nucleotides: TGCGCCAGCAGCCCAAGCGGGCGATTCACAGATACGCAGTATTTT.

The chain employs TRBV11-2 and TRBJ1-1; TRBD1 might be the D (5 bases). Germline V lookup: CDR1 SGHAT, CDR2 FQNNGV. The CDR3 spans 14 residues. The V end lost 5 bases, the J end lost 3 bases, and 13 bases lay between the germline ends. CDR3 in DNA: TGTGCCAGCAGCGGGCGGGGCGGTGACACTGAAGCTTTCTTT. Protein: CASSGRGGDTEAFF.

Regarding this clone: A junction boundary mismatches the germline segment, possibly from a read error. This rearrangement joins TRBV19 to TRBJ2-7; D may be TRBD2 (6 bases). The CDR3 spans 13 residues. Germline loops: CDR1 LNHDA, CDR2 SQIVND (reference sequence). CDR3 residues: CASSTNTRDSKHF. The CDR3 DNA is TGTGCCAGTAGTACAAACACCCGGGACTCGAAACACTTC.

The J gene is TRBJ1-1, the V gene TRBV7-9, with D tentatively TRBD1 (5 bases). The germline gives CDR1 SEHNR, CDR2 FQNEAQ (reference sequence). With 5 bases removed from V and 1 base from J, the gap between germline ends came to 14 bases. The CDR3 spans 15 residues. In nucleotides, the CDR3 is TGTGCCAGCAGCCTGGGGGAGGTCCCGAACACTGAAGCTTTCTTT. It yields the protein CASSLGEVPNTEAFF.

The V and J genes are TRBV11-2 and TRBJ2-5; TRBD1 aligns across 9 bases. The V gene end was trimmed by 2 bases and the J gene end by 5 bases; junction bases not matched to a gene: 12. Germline CDR1 and CDR2: SGHAT and FQNNGV. The CDR3 spans 17 residues. The CDR3 nucleotides read TGTGCCAGCAGCTTAATGGGGTCCACAGGGGGCGCGGAGACCCAGTACTTC. It is translated as CASSLMGSTGGAETQYF.

The rearrangement uses TRBV20-1 and TRBJ1-2; D is uncertain. Germline V CDR1 and CDR2: DFQATT, SNEGSKA (reference sequence). The V gene lost 5 bases and the J gene lost 9 bases, with 10 bases spanning the gap. This CDR3 region has 10 residues. CDR3 sequence reads: CSARVGSYTF. CDR3 sequence (DNA): TGCAGTGCTCGGGTTGGAAGCTACACCTTC.

This clone showed up just once. The chain is built from TRBV19 and TRBJ2-3; tentatively, D is TRBD2 (5 bases). Germline V CDR1 and CDR2: LNHDA, SQIVND (reference sequence). CDR3 length: 14 amino acids. Trimming removed 5 bases from V and 7 bases from J, with 16 bases in between. CDR3 residues: CASSLPGMLNTQYF. The DNA of the CDR3 is TGTGCCAGTAGTCTCCCGGGAATGCTAAATACGCAGTATTTT.

This chain joins TRBV7-8 and TRBJ2-7, with D unresolved. Per the germline V gene, CDR1 is SGHVS and CDR2 is FQNEAQ. CDR3 length equals 17 residues. Between the trimmed V and J ends, which lost 3 bases and 3 bases, there was a span of 21 bases. The CDR3 nucleotides are TGTGCCAGCAGCTTCCCCATCGCGGAAGGTTCGATCTACGAGCAGTACTTC. Translating it yields CASSFPIAEGSIYEQYF.